One TCR beta chain is described in this entry. The antigen is unknown. Profiling of TCR beta VDJ combinations and CDR3 sequences used genomic DNA as template. TCRdb processed the reads anew with MiXCR; each CDR3 protein has one entry. This table holds 150,000 to 200,000 distinct CDR3 sequences, roughly 50% found once. CDR3 length equals 14 residues. Trimming cost V 10 bases and J 1 base; bases outside gene matches: 6. Per the germline V gene, CDR1 is ENHRY and CDR2 is SYGVKD. The sample belongs to a study of CD8+CD57+ T cells in acquired aplastic anemia. Study-wide context: The sorted CD4+ and CD8+ cells yielded an average around 3 ug of DNA.

Regarding the study as a whole: The CD8+ Simpson's diversity of patients and controls was not significantly different. Patients and controls shared over 25 CD8+ CDR3 sequences, which appeared highly expressed in patients and within their immunodominant clones.

The sequenced patients had an expansion of CD8+CD57+ cells seen by flow cytometry. At the time of blood sampling, patients had not yet received any therapy. The genes are TRBV10-3 and TRBJ2-7, with TRBD1 matching over 11 bases. Sequenced material: sorted CD4+, CD8+, or CD8+CD57+ T cells (not recorded which) from PBMCs. The TCR sequence derives from a human donor with aplastic anemia. The CDR3 DNA follows: TGTGCCACCCAGGACAGGGGGCATTCCTACGAGCAGTACTTC. It yields the protein CATQDRGHSYEQYF.